This TCR beta chain stems from a study of cytotoxic CD8 clonotypes in ibrutinib-treated CLL. Study summary: Patients: fewer than 12 relapsed/refractory, some 16 treatment-naive, fewer than 18 IGHV unmutated.

Study results and limitations: For progressing versus sustained-remission patients, sampling times were not the same. Higher circulating CD8+ T-cell counts strongly accompanied higher baseline clonality, above age-matched healthy donors.

Only in-frame clones appear in the TCRdb table, and some are missing; sequencing was by immunoSEQ multiplex PCR. Of some 150,000 clones in the sample, roughly three quarters were seen once. Note on this clone: Its antigen remains unknown.

This CDR3 has 17 amino acids. The germline gives CDR1 ENHRY, CDR2 SYGVKD. The V gene end was trimmed by 6 bases and the J gene end by 5 bases; junction bases not matched to a gene: 13. J is TRBJ2-7 and V is TRBV10-3, with 13 bases that match TRBD2. The material was PBMCs, obtained after 24 months of ibrutinib treatment. This receptor was obtained from a human donor with chronic lymphocytic leukemia. The CDR3: CAISTTSGGFRPHEQYF. For the CDR3, the DNA is TGTGCCATCAGCACGACTAGCGGGGGGTTCCGGCCCCACGAGCAGTACTTC.